This entry lists 8 T cell receptor beta chains sequenced from one sample in a study of blood T cell repertoires in COVID-19. The table came from immunoSEQ multiplex PCR; TCRdb's copy has only in-frame clones and leaves some out. The repertoire consists of more than 150,000 clones, with about 80% occurring once and the leading ten covering roughly 28%. Sequenced: peripheral blood. The origin of the receptors is a woman in her seventies with acute or convalescent COVID-19.

The chain links TRBV5-4 to TRBJ2-3, with D perhaps matching TRBD1 (6 bases). The germline V gene has CDR1 SGHNT and CDR2 YYREEE (reference sequence). The CDR3 covers 14 residues. The V end lost 5 bases, the J end lost 3 bases, and 13 bases lay between the germline ends. The CDR3 here is CASRPDRFTDTQYF. In DNA, the CDR3 is TGTGCCAGCAGACCGGACAGATTTACAGATACGCAGTATTTT.

In this sample, this clone turned up a few times. The gene calls are TRBV7-3 and TRBJ2-2, with D possibly being TRBD2 (6 bases). Germline loops: CDR1 SGHTA, CDR2 FQGTGA. CDR3 size: 17 residues. Trimming took off 2 bases at V and 2 bases at J, with 15 bases between the two ends. For the CDR3, the DNA is TGTGCCAGCAGCTTATTGGGGGGTAATACCAACACCGGGGAGCTGTTTTTT. Residues: CASSLLGGNTNTGELFF.

The gene calls are TRBV11-2 and TRBJ1-6; D gene unclear. Germline CDR1 and CDR2: SGHAT and FQNNGV. The CDR3 extends over 17 amino acids. V lost 0 bases and J lost 8, with 17 bases in between. The CDR3 nucleotides are TGTGCCAGCAGCTTAGAAGGCTACGCGGGCCCATATTCACCCCTCCACTTT. Translating it yields CASSLEGYAGPYSPLHF.

In DNA form, the CDR3 reads TGCAGCGTTGACGAGTCTGGCACAGATACGCAGTATTTT. Translation gives CSVDESGTDTQYF. The rearrangement joins TRBV29-1 to TRBJ2-3; D is unresolved. Germline V gives CDR1 SQVTM, CDR2 ANQGSEA. The V and J ends lost 3 bases and 1 base respectively, with 8 bases between them. CDR3 length: 13 residues.

This chain links TRBV25-1 with TRBJ2-4, with 7 bases aligning to TRBD2. After removal of 1 base from V and 5 bases from J, the junction contained 5 bases not matched to a gene. Germline values: CDR1 MGHDK, CDR2 SYGVNS. The CDR3 consists of 15 residues. Written as DNA, the CDR3 is TGTGCCAGCAGTGAATGGGGAGGGCGGGAAAACATTCAGTACTTC. This translates into CASSEWGGRENIQYF.

The chain is built from TRBV19 and TRBJ1-1; possibly TRBD1 for D (5 bases). The CDR3 has 12 residues. With 10 bases removed from V and 5 bases from J, the gap between germline ends came to 14 bases. The V gene's germline CDR1 is LNHDA and CDR2 SQIVND (reference sequence). In nucleotides, the CDR3 is TGTGCCACTAAGACAGACGGGACTGAAGCTTTCTTT. This sequence encodes CATKTDGTEAFF.

V and J are TRBV19 and TRBJ1-5, with 7 bases aligning to TRBD1. The CDR3 is 15 amino acids. CDR1 is LNHDA and CDR2 is SQIVND in the germline V gene (reference sequence). Unmatched junction bases numbered 8, after V lost 7 bases and J lost 2 bases. CDR3 loop: CASNPTGEGNQPQHF. CDR3 in DNA: TGTGCCAGTAACCCCACAGGGGAAGGCAATCAGCCCCAGCATTTT. Together with reference TRBV19 and TRBJ1-5, the CDR3 gives the full variable domain: DGGITQSPKYLFRKEGQNVTLSCEQNLNHDAMYWYRQDPGQGLRLIYYSQIVNDFQKGDIAEGYSVSREKKESFPLTVTSAQKNPTAFYLCASNPTGEGNQPQHFGDGTRLSIL.

This clone was counted only a few times. V usage is TRBV5-4 and J usage is TRBJ2-1, with D unclear. V lost 2 bases to trimming and J lost 7 bases, with 7 bases between them. From germline, CDR1 is SGHNT and CDR2 YYREEE (reference sequence). The CDR3 runs 12 residues. In DNA form, the CDR3 reads TGTGCCAGCAGCTTTAATGAGAATGAGCAGTTCTTC. This translates into CASSFNENEQFF.